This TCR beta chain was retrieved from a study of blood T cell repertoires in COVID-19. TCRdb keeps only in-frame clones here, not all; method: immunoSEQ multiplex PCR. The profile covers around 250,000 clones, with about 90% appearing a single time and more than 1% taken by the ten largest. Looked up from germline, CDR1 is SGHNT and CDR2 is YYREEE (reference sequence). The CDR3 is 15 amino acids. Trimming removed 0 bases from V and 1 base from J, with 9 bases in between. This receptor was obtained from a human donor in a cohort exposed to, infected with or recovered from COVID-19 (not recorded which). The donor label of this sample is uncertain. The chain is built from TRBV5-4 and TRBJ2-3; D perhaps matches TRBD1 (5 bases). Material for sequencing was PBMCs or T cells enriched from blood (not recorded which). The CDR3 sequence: CASSLGVGGTDTQYF. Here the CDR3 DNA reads TGTGCCAGCAGCTTGGGGGTAGGGGGCACAGATACGCAGTATTTT.